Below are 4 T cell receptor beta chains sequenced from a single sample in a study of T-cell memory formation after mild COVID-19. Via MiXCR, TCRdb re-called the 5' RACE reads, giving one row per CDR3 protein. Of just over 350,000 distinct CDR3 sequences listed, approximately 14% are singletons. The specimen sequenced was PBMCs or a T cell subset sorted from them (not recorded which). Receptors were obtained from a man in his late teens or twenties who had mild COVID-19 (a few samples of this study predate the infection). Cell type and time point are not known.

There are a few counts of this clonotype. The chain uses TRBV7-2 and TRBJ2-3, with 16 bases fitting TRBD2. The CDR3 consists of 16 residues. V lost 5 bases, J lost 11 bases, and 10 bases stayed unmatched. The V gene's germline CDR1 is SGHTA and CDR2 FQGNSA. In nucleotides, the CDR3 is TGTGCCAGCAGCCCCGCGGGACTAGCGGGGGGGCGGGTGCAGTATTTT. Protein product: CASSPAGLAGGRVQYF.

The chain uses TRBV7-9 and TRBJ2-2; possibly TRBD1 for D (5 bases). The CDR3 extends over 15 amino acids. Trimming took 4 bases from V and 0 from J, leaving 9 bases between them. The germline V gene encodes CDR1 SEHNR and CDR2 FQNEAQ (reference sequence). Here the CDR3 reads CASSSLQANTGELFF. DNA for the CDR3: TGTGCCAGCAGCTCCCTACAGGCGAACACCGGGGAGCTGTTTTTT.

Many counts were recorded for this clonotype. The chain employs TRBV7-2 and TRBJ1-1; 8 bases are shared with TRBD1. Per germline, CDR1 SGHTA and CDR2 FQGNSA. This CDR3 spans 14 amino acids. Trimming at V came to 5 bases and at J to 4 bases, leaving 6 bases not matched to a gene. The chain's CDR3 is CASSPQGARTEAFF. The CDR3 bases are TGTGCCAGCAGCCCCCAGGGGGCGCGCACTGAAGCTTTCTTT.

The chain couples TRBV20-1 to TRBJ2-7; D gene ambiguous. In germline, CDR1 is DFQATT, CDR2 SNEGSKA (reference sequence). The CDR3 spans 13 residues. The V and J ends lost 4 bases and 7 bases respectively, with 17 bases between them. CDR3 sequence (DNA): TGCAGTGCTACTCCGGCGACCCTATGGGAGCAGTACGTC. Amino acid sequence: CSATPATLWEQYV.